The clone carrying this T cell receptor (beta chain) was counted only a few times. What it binds is unknown. The use of a sample-barcoded 5' primer and a J-beta primer mix characterized a second PCR of roughly 7 to 12 cycles. All samples gave at least 3 million CDR3-containing paired-end reads. Via MiXCR, TCRdb re-called the 5' RACE reads, giving one row per CDR3 protein. The sample lists about 630,000 distinct CDR3 sequences, 20% to 25% occurring once. Germline V gene data show CDR1 as MNHEY and CDR2 as SVGAGI. This CDR3 contains 13 residues. This sample was included in a study of blood T cells in healthy people across ages. Broader study findings: Compared with aged donors, long-lived donors showed fewer expanded clones, suggesting selection.

The chain recombines TRBV6-5 with TRBJ2-5; 9 nucleotides align to TRBD1. With the DNA end fitting TRBJ2-1 better, the J assignment may be wrong. Sample: blood. This clonotype was obtained from a man aged 70 or older in good health. CDR3 in DNA: TGTGCCAGCAAGGGACAGGGAACGGGTGAGCAGTTCTTC. Translation gives CASKGQGTGEQFF.